This TCR beta chain is from a study of blood T cell repertoires in COVID-19. Germline CDR1 is SGHTA and CDR2 is FQGTGA. Trimming stripped 5 bases from V and 5 bases from J, with 12 bases between. The CDR3 has 13 residues. Study processing details: Reference gene primer amplification yielded estimated nucleated cell counts. Using immunoSEQ multiplex PCR, the repertoire was profiled, and TCRdb retains in-frame clones only, with some absent. Clone size and V and J calls were adopted from that table, with D and trimming inferred from the DNA. The table has approximately 99,000 clones, about three quarters seen once.

This rearrangement joins TRBV7-3 to TRBJ2-5; D uncertain. The clonotype comes from a woman in her thirties or forties with acute or convalescent COVID-19. The sample consisted of peripheral blood. DNA of the CDR3: TGTGCCAGCAGCCGCAGCGATCTCGAGACCCAGTACTTC. Translation gives CASSRSDLETQYF.